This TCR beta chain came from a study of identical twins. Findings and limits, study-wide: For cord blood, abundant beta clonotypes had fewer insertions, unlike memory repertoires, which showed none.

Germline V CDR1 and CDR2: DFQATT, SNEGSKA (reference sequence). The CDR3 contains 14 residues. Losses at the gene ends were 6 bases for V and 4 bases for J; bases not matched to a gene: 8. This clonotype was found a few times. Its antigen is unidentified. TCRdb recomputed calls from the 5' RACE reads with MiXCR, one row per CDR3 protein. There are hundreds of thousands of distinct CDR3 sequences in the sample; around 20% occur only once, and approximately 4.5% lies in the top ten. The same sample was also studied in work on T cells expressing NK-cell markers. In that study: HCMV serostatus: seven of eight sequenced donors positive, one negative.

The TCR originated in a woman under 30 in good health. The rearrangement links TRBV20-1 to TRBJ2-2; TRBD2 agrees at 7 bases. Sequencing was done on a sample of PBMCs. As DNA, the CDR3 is TGCAGTGCAGTTGGGGGAGGGGTCACCGGGGAGCTGTTTTTT. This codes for CSAVGGGVTGELFF.